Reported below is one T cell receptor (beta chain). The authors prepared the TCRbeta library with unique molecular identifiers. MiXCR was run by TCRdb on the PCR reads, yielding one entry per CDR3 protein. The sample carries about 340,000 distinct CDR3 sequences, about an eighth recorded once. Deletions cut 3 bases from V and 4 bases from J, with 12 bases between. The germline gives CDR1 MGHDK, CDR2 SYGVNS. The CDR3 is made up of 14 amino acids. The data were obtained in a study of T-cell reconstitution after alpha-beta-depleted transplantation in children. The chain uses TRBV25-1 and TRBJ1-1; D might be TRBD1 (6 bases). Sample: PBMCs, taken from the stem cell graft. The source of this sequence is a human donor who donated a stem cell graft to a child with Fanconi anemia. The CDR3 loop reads CASSDSQGSTEAFF. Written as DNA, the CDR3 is TGTGCCAGCAGTGACTCTCAGGGGAGCACTGAAGCTTTCTTT. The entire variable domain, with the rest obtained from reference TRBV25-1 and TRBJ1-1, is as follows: EADIYQTPRYLVIGTGKKITLECSQTMGHDKMYWYQQDPGMELHLIHYSYGVNSTEKGDLSSESTVSRIRTEHFPLTLESARPSHTSQYLCASSDSQGSTEAFFGQGTRLTVV.